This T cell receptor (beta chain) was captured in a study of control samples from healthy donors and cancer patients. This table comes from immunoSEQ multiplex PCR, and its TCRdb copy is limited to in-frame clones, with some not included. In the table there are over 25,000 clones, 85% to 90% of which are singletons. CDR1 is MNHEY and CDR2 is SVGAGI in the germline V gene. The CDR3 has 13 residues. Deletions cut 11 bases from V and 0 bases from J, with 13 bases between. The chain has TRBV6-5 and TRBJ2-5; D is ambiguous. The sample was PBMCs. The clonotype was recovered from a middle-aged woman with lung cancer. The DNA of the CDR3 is TGTGCCTGTTACGATCGGTACCAAGAGACCCAGTACTTC. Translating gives CACYDRYQETQYF.